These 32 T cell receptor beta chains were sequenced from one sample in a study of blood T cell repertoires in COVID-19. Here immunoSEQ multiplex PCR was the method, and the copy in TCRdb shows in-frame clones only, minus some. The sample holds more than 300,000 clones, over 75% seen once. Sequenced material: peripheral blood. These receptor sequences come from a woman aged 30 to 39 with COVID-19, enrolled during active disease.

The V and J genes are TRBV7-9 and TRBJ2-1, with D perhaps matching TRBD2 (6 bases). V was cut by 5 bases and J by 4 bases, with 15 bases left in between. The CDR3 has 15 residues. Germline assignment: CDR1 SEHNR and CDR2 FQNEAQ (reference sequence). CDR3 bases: TGTGCCAGCAGCCCAGGGACTGTCAAATACAATGAGCAGTTCTTC. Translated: CASSPGTVKYNEQFF. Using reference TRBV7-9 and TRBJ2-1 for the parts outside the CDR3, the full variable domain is DTGVSQNPRHKITKRGQNVTFRCDPISEHNRLYWYRQTLGQGPEFLTYFQNEAQLEKSRLLSDRFSAERPKGSFSTLEIQRTEQGDSAMYLCASSPGTVKYNEQFFGPGTRLTVL.

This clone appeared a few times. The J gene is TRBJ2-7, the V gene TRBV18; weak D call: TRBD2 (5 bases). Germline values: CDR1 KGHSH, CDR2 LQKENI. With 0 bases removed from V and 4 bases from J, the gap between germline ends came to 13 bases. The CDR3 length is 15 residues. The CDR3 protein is CASSPPMTTIYEQYF. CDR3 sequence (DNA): TGTGCCAGCTCACCACCTATGACTACCATTTACGAGCAGTACTTC.

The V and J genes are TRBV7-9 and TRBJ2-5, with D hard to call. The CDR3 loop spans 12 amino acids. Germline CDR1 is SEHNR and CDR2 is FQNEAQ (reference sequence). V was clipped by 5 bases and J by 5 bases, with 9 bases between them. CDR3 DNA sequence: TGTGCCAGCAGCCCCCTGGAGGAGACCCAGTACTTC. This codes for CASSPLEETQYF.

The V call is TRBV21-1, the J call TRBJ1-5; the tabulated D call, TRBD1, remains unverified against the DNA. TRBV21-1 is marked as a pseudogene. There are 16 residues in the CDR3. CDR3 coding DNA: TGTGCCAACCCGAACCCGAGACAGGGGGCAGGTCAGCCCCAGCATTTT. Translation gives CANPNPRQGAGQPQHF.

Here the CDR3 reads CASSAGLAGPYNEQFF. CDR3 bases: TGTGCCAGCAGTGCGGGACTAGCGGGACCCTACAATGAGCAGTTCTTC. This chain uses TRBV6-6 with TRBJ2-1; 13 bases are a match to TRBD2. Germline V gives CDR1 MNHNY, CDR2 SVGAGI (reference sequence). The V and J ends lost 5 bases and 2 bases, in that order; junction bases with no gene match: 3. The CDR3 totals 16 residues.

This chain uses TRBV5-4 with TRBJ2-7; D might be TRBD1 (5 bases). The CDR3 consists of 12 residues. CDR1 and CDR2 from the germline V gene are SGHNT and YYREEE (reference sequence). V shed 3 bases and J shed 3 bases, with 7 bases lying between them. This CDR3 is CASSSDIYEQYF. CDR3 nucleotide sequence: TGTGCCAGCAGCTCGGACATCTACGAGCAGTACTTC. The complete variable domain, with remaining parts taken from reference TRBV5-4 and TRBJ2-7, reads ETGVTQSPTHLIKTRGQQVTLRCSSQSGHNTVSWYQQALGQGPQFIFQYYREEENGRGNFPPRFSGLQFPNYSSELNVNALELDDSALYLCASSSDIYEQYFGPGTRLTVT.

The CDR3: CASSPGQGNSPLHF. The CDR3 DNA is TGCGCCAGCAGCCCGGGACAGGGTAATTCACCCCTCCACTTT. The chain is built from TRBV5-1 and TRBJ1-6, with 9 positions matching TRBD1. Trimming at V came to 4 bases and at J to 6 bases, leaving 2 bases not matched to a gene. The CDR3 contains 14 residues. Per germline, CDR1 SGHRS and CDR2 YFSETQ.

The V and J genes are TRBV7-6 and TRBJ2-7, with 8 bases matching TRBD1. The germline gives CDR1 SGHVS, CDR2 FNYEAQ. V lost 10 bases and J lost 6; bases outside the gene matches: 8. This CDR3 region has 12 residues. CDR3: CATGQGFGEQYF. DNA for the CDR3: TGTGCCACCGGACAGGGTTTCGGCGAGCAGTACTTC.

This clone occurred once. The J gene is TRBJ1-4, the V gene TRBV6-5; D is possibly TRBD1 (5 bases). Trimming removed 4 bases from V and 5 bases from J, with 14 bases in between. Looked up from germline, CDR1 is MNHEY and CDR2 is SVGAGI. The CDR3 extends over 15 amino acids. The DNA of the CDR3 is TGTGCCAGCAGTTCCTTCTGGGGGGAGAATGAAAAACTGTTTTTT. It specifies CASSSFWGENEKLFF.

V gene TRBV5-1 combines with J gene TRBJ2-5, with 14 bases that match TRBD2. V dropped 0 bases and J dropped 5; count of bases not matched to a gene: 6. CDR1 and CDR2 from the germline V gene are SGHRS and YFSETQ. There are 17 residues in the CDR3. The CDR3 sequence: CASSLGLAGGPGETQYF. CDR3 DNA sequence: TGCGCCAGCAGCTTGGGACTAGCGGGAGGGCCCGGTGAGACCCAGTACTTC.

Written as DNA, the CDR3 is TGTGCCAGCAGCTTTTCGGACAGGGAGGACCAAGAGACCCAGTACTTC. Its translation: CASSFSDREDQETQYF. The chain carries TRBV11-1 and TRBJ2-5; 8 nucleotides match TRBD1. The CDR3 loop spans 16 amino acids. Germline lookup yields CDR1 SGHAT and CDR2 FQDESV (reference sequence). V dropped 3 bases and J dropped 0; count of bases not matched to a gene: 6.

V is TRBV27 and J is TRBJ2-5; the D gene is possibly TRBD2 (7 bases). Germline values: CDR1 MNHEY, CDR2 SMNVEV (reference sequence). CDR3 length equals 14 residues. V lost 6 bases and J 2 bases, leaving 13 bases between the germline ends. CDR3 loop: CASRSQGGQETQYF. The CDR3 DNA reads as TGTGCCAGCAGATCACAGGGAGGGCAAGAGACCCAGTACTTC.

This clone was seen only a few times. In DNA, the CDR3 is TGCGCCAGCAGCCAAGGAGTGGCCTACGAGCAGTACTTC. This sequence encodes CASSQGVAYEQYF. J is TRBJ2-7 and V is TRBV4-1; no clear D. V dropped 1 base and J dropped 2 bases, with 6 bases sitting between them. The CDR3 consists of 13 residues. Per germline, CDR1 MGHRA and CDR2 YSYEKL.

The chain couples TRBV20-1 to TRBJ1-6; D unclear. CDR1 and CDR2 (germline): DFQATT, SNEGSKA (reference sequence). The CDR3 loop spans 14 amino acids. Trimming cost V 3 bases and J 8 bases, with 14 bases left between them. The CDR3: CSASYGPVDSPLHF. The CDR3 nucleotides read TGCAGTGCTAGTTACGGTCCGGTCGATTCACCCCTCCACTTT.

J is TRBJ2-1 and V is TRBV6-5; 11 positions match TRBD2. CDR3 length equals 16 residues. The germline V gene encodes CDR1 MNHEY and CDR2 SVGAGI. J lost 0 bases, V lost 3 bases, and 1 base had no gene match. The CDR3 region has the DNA TGTGCCAGCAGTTATACTAGCGGGGGCTCCTACAATGAGCAGTTCTTC. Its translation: CASSYTSGGSYNEQFF.

The CDR3 loop reads CASSSRSGETQYF. Written as DNA, the CDR3 is TGTGCCAGCTCGTCGCGGAGTGGTGAGACCCAGTACTTC. This chain uses TRBV18 with TRBJ2-5; D uncertain. The CDR3 consists of 13 residues. The germline gives CDR1 KGHSH, CDR2 LQKENI. V lost 6 bases to trimming and J lost 5 bases, with 13 bases between them.

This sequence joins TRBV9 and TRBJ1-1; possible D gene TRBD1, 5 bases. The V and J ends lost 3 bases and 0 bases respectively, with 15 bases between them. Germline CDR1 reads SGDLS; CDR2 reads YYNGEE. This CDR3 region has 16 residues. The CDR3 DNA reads TGTGCCAGCAGCGAGGGGAAGGGAGGTATGAACACTGAAGCTTTCTTT. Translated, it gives CASSEGKGGMNTEAFF.

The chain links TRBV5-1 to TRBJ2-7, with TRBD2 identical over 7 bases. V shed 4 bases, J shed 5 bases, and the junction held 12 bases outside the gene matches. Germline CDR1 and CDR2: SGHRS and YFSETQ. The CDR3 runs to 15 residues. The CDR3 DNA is TGCGCCAGCAGCCTGGACGTCGCGGGAGCGAACGAGCAGTACTTC. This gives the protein CASSLDVAGANEQYF.

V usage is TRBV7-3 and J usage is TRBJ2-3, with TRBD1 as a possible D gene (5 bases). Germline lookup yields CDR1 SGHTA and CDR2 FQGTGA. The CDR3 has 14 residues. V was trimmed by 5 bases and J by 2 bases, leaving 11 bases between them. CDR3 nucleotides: TGTGCCAGCAGCCGCAGGGCCCTCACAGATACGCAGTATTTT. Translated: CASSRRALTDTQYF.

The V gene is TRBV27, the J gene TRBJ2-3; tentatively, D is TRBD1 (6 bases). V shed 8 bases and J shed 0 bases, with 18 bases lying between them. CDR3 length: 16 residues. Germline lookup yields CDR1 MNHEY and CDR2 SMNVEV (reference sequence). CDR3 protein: CASPQGPHNSTDTQYF. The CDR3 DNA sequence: TGTGCCAGCCCCCAGGGGCCGCATAACAGCACAGATACGCAGTATTTT.

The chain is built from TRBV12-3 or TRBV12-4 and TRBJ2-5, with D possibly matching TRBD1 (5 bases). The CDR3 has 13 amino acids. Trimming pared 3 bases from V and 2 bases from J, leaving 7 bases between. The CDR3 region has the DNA TGTGCCAGCAGTTTCCCAGGGCAAGAGACCCAGTACTTC. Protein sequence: CASSFPGQETQYF.

CDR3 DNA sequence: TGTGCCAGCAGGGCCACGAGCACAGATACGCAGTATTTT. It codes for CASRATSTDTQYF. The chain recombines TRBV7-3 with TRBJ2-3, with D hard to call. The CDR3 consists of 13 residues. The germline V gene has CDR1 SGHTA and CDR2 FQGTGA. Trimming took 6 bases from V and 0 from J, leaving 7 bases between them. Combining the CDR3 with reference TRBV7-3 and TRBJ2-3 gives the whole variable domain GAGVSQTPSNKVTEKGKYVELRCDPISGHTALYWYRQSLGQGPEFLIYFQGTGAADDSGLPNDRFFAVRPEGSVSTLKIQRTERGDSAVYLCASRATSTDTQYFGPGTRLTVL.

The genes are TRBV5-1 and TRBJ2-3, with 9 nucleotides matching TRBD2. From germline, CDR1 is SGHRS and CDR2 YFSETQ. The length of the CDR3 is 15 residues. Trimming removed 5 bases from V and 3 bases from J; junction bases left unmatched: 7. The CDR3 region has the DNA TGCGCCAGCAGGCGAGGAGCGGGAGGAACAGATACGCAGTATTTT. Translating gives CASRRGAGGTDTQYF. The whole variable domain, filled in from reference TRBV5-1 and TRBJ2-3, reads KAGVTQTPRYLIKTRGQQVTLSCSPISGHRSVSWYQQTPGQGLQFLFEYFSETQRNKGNFPGRFSGRQFSNSRSEMNVSTLELGDSALYLCASRRGAGGTDTQYFGPGTRLTVL.

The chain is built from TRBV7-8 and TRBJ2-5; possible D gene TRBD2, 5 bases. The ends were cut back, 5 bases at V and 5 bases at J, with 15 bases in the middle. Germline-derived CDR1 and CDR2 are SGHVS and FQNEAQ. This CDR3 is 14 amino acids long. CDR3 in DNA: TGTGCCAGCAGCCCTACAGCGGAATGGGAGACCCAGTACTTC. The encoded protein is CASSPTAEWETQYF.

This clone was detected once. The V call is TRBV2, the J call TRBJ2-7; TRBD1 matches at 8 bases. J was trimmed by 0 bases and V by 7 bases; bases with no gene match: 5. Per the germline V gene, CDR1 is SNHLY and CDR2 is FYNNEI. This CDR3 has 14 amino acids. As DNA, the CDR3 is TGTGCCAGCATGGGGGACAGGAGCTCCTACGAGCAGTACTTC. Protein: CASMGDRSSYEQYF. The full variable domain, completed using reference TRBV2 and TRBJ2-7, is EPEVTQTPSHQVTQMGQEVILRCVPISNHLYFYWYRQILGQKVEFLVSFYNNEISEKSEIFDDQFSVERPDGSNFTLKIRSTKLEDSAMYFCASMGDRSSYEQYFGPGTRLTVT.

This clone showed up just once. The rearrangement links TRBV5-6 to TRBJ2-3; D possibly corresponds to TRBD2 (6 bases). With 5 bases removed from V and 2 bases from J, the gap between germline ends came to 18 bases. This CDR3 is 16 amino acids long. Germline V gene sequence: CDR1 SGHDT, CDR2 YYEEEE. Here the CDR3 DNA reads TGTGCCAGCAGGGGGGGAAACCAAAAGTACACAGATACGCAGTATTTT. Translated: CASRGGNQKYTDTQYF.

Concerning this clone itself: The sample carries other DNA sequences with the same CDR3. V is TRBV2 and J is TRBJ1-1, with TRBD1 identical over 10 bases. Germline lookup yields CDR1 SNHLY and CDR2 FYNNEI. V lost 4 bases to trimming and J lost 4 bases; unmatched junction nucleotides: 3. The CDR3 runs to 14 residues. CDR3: CASSGDRGGTEAFF. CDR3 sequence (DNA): TGTGCCAGCAGTGGGGACAGGGGAGGCACTGAAGCTTTCTTT.

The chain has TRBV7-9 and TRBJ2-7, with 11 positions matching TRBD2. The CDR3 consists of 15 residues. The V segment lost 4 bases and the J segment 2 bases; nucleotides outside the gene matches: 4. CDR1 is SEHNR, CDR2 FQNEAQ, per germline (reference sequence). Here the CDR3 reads CASSSGLAETYEQYF. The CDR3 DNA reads TGTGCCAGCAGCTCGGGACTAGCGGAGACCTACGAGCAGTACTTC.

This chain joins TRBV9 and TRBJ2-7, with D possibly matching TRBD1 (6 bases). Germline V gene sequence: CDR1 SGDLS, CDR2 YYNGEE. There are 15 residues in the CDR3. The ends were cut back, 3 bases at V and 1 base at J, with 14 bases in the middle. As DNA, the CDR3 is TGTGCCAGCAGCGCAACAGGGCTTGGATCCTACGAGCAGTACTTC. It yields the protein CASSATGLGSYEQYF.

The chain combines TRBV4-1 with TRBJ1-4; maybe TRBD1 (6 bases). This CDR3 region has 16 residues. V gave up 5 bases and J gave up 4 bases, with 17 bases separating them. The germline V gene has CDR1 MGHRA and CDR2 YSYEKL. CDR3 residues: CASSSGGAGINEKLFF. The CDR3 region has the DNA TGCGCCAGCAGCTCCGGGGGGGCAGGCATTAATGAAAAACTGTTTTTT.

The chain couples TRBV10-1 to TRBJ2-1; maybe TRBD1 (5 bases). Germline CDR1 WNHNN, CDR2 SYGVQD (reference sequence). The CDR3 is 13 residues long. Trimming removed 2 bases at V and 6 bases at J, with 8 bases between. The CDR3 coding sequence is TGCGCCAGCAGTGAGCCAGGGCCCAATGAGCAGTTCTTC. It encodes CASSEPGPNEQFF.

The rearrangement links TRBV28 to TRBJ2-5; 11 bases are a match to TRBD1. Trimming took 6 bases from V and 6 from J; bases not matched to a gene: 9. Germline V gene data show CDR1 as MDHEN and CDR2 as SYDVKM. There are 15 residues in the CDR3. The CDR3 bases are TGTGCCAGCAGCCCCGGACAGGGGGCTCGGAAGACCCAGTACTTC. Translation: CASSPGQGARKTQYF. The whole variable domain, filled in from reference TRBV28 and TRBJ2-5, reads DVKVTQSSRYLVKRTGEKVFLECVQDMDHENMFWYRQDPGLGLRLIYFSYDVKMKEKGDIPEGYSVSREKKERFSLILESASTNQTSMYLCASSPGQGARKTQYFGPGTRLLVL.